This T cell receptor (beta chain) was obtained from a study of blood T cell repertoires in COVID-19. About the study: T cells, B-cell-depleted T cells, or PBMCs supplied cDNA or gDNA.

The count of this clone is one. The CDR3 is 14 amino acids. Germline V gene sequence: CDR1 SGHDN, CDR2 FVKESK. Germline trimming cut 4 bases from V and 0 bases from J; bases unmatched to any gene: 3. The assay was immunoSEQ multiplex PCR, and TCRdb's table has in-frame clones only and misses some. The sample records about 80,000 clones, around 85% being singletons. The sequence derives from a woman at least 80 years old with active or convalescent COVID-19. What was sequenced was peripheral blood. V gene TRBV14 combines with J gene TRBJ2-7; 7 bases map to TRBD1. The CDR3 here is CASSRTGFSYEQYF. As DNA, the CDR3 is TGTGCCAGCAGCCGGACAGGTTTCTCCTACGAGCAGTACTTC.